The 10 T cell receptor beta chains below come from one sample, sequenced in a study of graft-versus-host responses after intestinal transplantation. Plated together were around 200,000 CFSE-labeled responder cells and around 200,000 irradiated, violet-dye-labeled stimulator cells. The data were produced by immunoSEQ multiplex PCR, yet TCRdb's version contains in-frame clones alone and is incomplete. The sample has around 14,000 clones; roughly two fifths are singletons. The sample consisted of alloreactive CD8+ T cells from a mixed lymphocyte reaction culture, taken before intestinal transplant. Subset denoted: CFSE-low proliferating T cells sorted from roughly six-day pre-transplant mixed lymphocyte reaction (GvH or HvG direction). These receptors were obtained from a human patient who received an intestinal transplant.

Relative to its sample, this clone is medium-sized. J is TRBJ1-2 and V is TRBV9; 8 nucleotides line up with TRBD1. Germline CDR1 SGDLS, CDR2 YYNGEE. This CDR3 spans 13 amino acids. V shed 3 bases and J 3 bases; nucleotides not matched to a gene: 1. The CDR3 loop is CASSETGDYGYTF. CDR3 DNA sequence: TGTGCCAGCAGCGAGACAGGGGACTATGGCTACACCTTC.

The V call is TRBV4-3, the J call TRBJ1-1; D gene uncertain. The CDR3 has 15 amino acids. Germline V gene data show CDR1 as LGHNA and CDR2 as YSLEER. V was trimmed by 0 bases and J by 1 base, leaving 9 bases between them. The CDR3 nucleotides read TGCGCCAGCAGCCAAGAAACCGGGTGGAACACTGAAGCTTTCTTT. This codes for CASSQETGWNTEAFF.

J is TRBJ1-5 and V is TRBV2; a weak D match, TRBD1 (6 bases). The CDR3 sequence is 15 residues long. Trimming stripped 3 bases from V and 3 bases from J, with 12 bases between. From germline, CDR1 is SNHLY and CDR2 FYNNEI. Here the CDR3 DNA reads TGTGCCAGCAGTGACCGGACAGCTGCCAATCAGCCCCAGCATTTT. Its protein is CASSDRTAANQPQHF.

The chain couples TRBV28 to TRBJ2-7; 8 bases fit TRBD1. The CDR3 length is 14 residues. Looked up from germline, CDR1 is MDHEN and CDR2 is SYDVKM. J gave up 1 base and V 3 bases, and 2 bases lay outside the gene matches. CDR3 in amino acids: CASSFGTGSYEQYF. The CDR3 coding sequence is TGTGCCAGCAGTTTCGGGACAGGTTCCTACGAGCAGTACTTC. Supplemented by reference TRBV28 and TRBJ2-7, the full variable domain reads DVKVTQSSRYLVKRTGEKVFLECVQDMDHENMFWYRQDPGLGLRLIYFSYDVKMKEKGDIPEGYSVSREKKERFSLILESASTNQTSMYLCASSFGTGSYEQYFGPGTRLTVT.

The table lists this clone with a few counts. The chain uses TRBV2 and TRBJ2-7; 8 positions match TRBD2. The CDR3 loop spans 15 amino acids. The germline V gene encodes CDR1 SNHLY and CDR2 FYNNEI. With V trimmed by 6 bases and J by 3 bases, 10 bases remained unmatched. DNA for the CDR3: TGTGCCAGCAGCGAATATAGCGGGACACTCTACGAGCAGTACTTC. Translating gives CASSEYSGTLYEQYF.

This rearrangement joins TRBV5-3 to TRBJ2-7, with a possible D match to TRBD2 (6 bases). TRBV5-3 has ORF status, its function being uncertain. The CDR3 has 15 amino acids. The V and J ends lost 3 bases and 3 bases respectively, with 16 bases between them. The CDR3 is CARSCGTSNLYEQYF. CDR3 DNA: TGTGCCAGAAGCTGCGGGACTTCAAATCTCTACGAGCAGTACTTC.

The chain has TRBV18 and TRBJ2-7; 11 nucleotides line up with TRBD1. J lost 3 bases, V lost 3 bases, and 4 bases had no gene match. The CDR3 spans 15 residues. The germline gives CDR1 KGHSH, CDR2 LQKENI. The CDR3 here is CASSPRDRGIYEQYF. The CDR3 nucleotides read TGTGCCAGCTCACCGCGGGACAGGGGGATCTACGAGCAGTACTTC.

The chain uses TRBV27 and TRBJ2-1; 9 bases agree with TRBD2. CDR3 length: 11 amino acids. Per the germline V gene, CDR1 is MNHEY and CDR2 is SMNVEV (reference sequence). Trimming at V came to 8 bases and at J to 9 bases, leaving 2 bases not matched to a gene. CDR3 DNA: TGTGCCAGCTTTAGCGGGAGTGAGCAGTTCTTC. Residues: CASFSGSEQFF.

The count of this clone is one. This rearrangement joins TRBV9 to TRBJ2-3, with 10 bases fitting TRBD2. Germline CDR1 is SGDLS and CDR2 is YYNGEE. V was clipped by 2 bases and J by 1 base; unmatched bases: 1. CDR3 length equals 15 residues. The CDR3: CASSVGTSGTDTQYF. In DNA form, the CDR3 reads TGTGCCAGCAGCGTGGGGACTAGCGGCACAGATACGCAGTATTTT.

This clone was seen only a few times. CDR3 nucleotides: TGTGCCAGCAGCTTGCCGGGACAGGATTTGGCCGAGCAGTACTTC. Translation gives CASSLPGQDLAEQYF. This chain joins TRBV7-8 and TRBJ2-7; 8 nucleotides agree with TRBD1. Germline lookup yields CDR1 SGHVS and CDR2 FQNEAQ. V lost 3 bases, J lost 6 bases, and 10 bases stayed unmatched. The CDR3 sequence is 15 residues long.